The T cell receptor beta chain described here comes from a study of early T cells in non-severe SARS-CoV-2 infection. About the research overall: Bulk RNA taken from unsorted whole blood was sequenced, leaving chains unpaired. The study, taken as a whole, reports: VDJdb-based annotation leaned toward anti-spike CD8 responses and missed private and CD4 specificities.

Individual cDNA molecules received unique molecular identifiers. TCRdb ran MiXCR on the 5' RACE reads and lists one entry per CDR3 protein. The sample has over 50,000 distinct CDR3 sequences, approximately 12% seen once. Concerning this clonotype itself: Its target is unknown.

The germline gives CDR1 SEHNR, CDR2 FQNEAQ (reference sequence). Trimming took 7 bases from V and 12 from J; bases not matched to a gene: 12. The CDR3 has 15 amino acids. The clonotype originates from an adult who was a healthcare worker with PCR-confirmed SARS-CoV-2 infection or an uninfected control (not recorded which). The sample consisted of whole blood. The chain links TRBV7-9 to TRBJ2-1, with 13 bases aligning to TRBD2. The CDR3 sequence: CASTSDTSGRARQFF. The CDR3 bases are TGTGCCAGCACCAGTGACACTAGCGGGAGGGCCAGGCAGTTCTTC.